Given below is one T cell receptor (beta chain) in context. The sample comes from a study of blood T cell repertoires in COVID-19. Overall study: Acute and convalescent COVID-19 specimens originated in the United States, Italy and Spain. From T cells, B-cell-depleted T cells, or PBMCs came the material, which was cDNA or gDNA.

Authors' data handling: Estimates of nucleated cell counts were drawn from the amplification of reference gene primers. Produced via immunoSEQ multiplex PCR; TCRdb's table is partial and in-frame only. That table supplies the V and J calls and clone size; D and trimming were determined from the DNA. The sample consists of 250,000 to 300,000 clones, about 90% of them appearing once. V lost 6 bases, J lost 7 bases, and 10 bases lay in between. Per the germline V gene, CDR1 is SNHLY and CDR2 is FYNNEI. CDR3 length: 12 residues. Sequencing used peripheral blood. The clonotype was recovered from a woman between 65 and 79 years old with COVID-19, enrolled during active disease. The chain has TRBV2 and TRBJ1-5, with a possible D match to TRBD1 (6 bases). The CDR3 coding sequence is TGTGCCAGCAGAGAGGGGGGGCAGCCCCAGCATTTT. Amino acids: CASREGGQPQHF.